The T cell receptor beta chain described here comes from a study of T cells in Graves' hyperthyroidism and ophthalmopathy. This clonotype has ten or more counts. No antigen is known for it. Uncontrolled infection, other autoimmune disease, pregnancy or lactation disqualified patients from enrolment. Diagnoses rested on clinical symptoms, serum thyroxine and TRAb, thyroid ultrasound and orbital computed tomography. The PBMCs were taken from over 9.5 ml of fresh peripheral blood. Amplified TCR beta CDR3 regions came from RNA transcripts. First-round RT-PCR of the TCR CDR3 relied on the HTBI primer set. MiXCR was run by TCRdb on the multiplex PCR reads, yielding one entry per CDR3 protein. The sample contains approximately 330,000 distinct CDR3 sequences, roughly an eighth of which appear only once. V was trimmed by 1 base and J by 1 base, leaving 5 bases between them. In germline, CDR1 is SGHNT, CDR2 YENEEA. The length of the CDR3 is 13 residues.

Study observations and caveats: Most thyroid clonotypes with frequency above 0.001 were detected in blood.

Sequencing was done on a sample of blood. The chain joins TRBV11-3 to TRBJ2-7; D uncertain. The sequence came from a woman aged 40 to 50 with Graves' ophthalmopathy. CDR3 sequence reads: CASSLVGSYEQYF. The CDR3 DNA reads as TGTGCCAGCAGCTTAGTGGGATCCTACGAGCAGTACTTC.